Listed here is a single TCR beta chain. The target antigen is unknown. This sample is part of a study of shared clonotypes between healthy human individuals. Study results and caveats: Generally, naive subsets came out with larger estimated richness than memory subsets. Clonotypes which were not shared had lower generation probabilities than clonotypes that all four donors shared.

Selected positively for CCR7 and CD45RO-negative, naive CD8 cells excluded terminally differentiated effector memory CD45RA+ cells. On sorted subsets, replicate PCRs used about 200 ng DNA, or about 30,000 T cell genomes. Here immunoSEQ multiplex PCR was the method, and the copy in TCRdb shows in-frame clones only, minus some. The top ten hold about 1.7% of the sample, which has about 2.2 million clones, 80% to 95% seen once. Germline CDR1 reads ENHRY; CDR2 reads SYGVKD. The V segment lost 3 bases and the J segment 7 bases; nucleotides outside the gene matches: 15. The CDR3 contains 16 residues. The material sequenced was naive CD8+ T cells from PBMCs. This clonotype was sampled from a man younger than 35 in good health. Some clones in this sample may be carry-over from other donors' samples. The V gene is TRBV10-3, the J gene TRBJ2-7; 7 nucleotides line up with TRBD1. This CDR3 is CAISDEAGGSAREQYF. CDR3 DNA: TGTGCCATCAGTGACGAGGCAGGGGGTTCGGCGCGAGAGCAGTACTTC.